This paragraph covers one T cell receptor beta chain sequence. The antigen remains unidentified. The method was immunoSEQ multiplex PCR; TCRdb's version includes in-frame clones alone and lacks a portion of them. The sample comprises roughly 120,000 clones, 75% to 90% of which are singletons, and around 0.55% rests with the top ten. At cycle 4 day 1, cycle 7 day 1, and baseline, blood was sampled. In germline, CDR1 is SGHAT, CDR2 FQNNGV. V lost 6 bases to trimming and J lost 6 bases; unmatched junction nucleotides: 11. The CDR3 totals 14 residues. The source of the sample is a study of OX40 agonist ivuxolimab in advanced cancers. Study-wide findings and caveats: By week 6 at 0.1 to 3.0 mg/kg, blood CD4+ and CD8+ T cells had expanded clonally.

The TCR originated in an adult with an advanced solid tumor such as melanoma, head and neck, liver or kidney cancer. The specimen comprised CD4+ or CD8+ T cells sorted from blood, sampled in a trial of the OX40 agonist ivuxolimab. This chain uses TRBV11-2 with TRBJ2-7; 7 positions agree with TRBD1. The chain's CDR3 is CASSRGRLIPEQYF. CDR3 coding DNA: TGTGCCAGCAGTAGGGGGCGCCTAATTCCCGAGCAGTACTTC.